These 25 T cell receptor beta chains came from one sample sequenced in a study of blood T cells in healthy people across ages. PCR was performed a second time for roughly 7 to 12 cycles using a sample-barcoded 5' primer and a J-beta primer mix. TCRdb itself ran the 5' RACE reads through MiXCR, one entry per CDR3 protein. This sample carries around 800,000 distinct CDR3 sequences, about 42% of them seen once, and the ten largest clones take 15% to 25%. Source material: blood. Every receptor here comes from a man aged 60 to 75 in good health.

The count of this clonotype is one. The CDR3 reads CSASTGTTDTQYF. CDR3 DNA sequence: TGCAGTGCCTCGACAGGGACCACAGATACGCAGTATTTT. V usage is TRBV20-1 and J usage is TRBJ2-3, with 7 bases lining up with TRBD1. CDR3 length: 13 amino acids. Germline CDR1 DFQATT, CDR2 SNEGSKA (reference sequence). J was trimmed by 2 bases and V by 6 bases; bases with no gene match: 5.

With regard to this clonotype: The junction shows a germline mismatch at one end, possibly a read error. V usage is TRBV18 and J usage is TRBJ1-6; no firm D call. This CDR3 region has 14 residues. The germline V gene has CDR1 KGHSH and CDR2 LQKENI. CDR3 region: CACSLGLLNSPLHF. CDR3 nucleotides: TGTGCCTGCTCACTTGGACTGCTTAATTCACCCCTCCACTTT.

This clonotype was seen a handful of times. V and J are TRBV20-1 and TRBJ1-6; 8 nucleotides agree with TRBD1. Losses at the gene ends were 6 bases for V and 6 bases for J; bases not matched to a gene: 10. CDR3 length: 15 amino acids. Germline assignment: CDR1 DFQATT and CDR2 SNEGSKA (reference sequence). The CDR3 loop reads CSASLDRVTNSPLHF. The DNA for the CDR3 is TGCAGTGCCAGCCTGGACAGGGTTACTAATTCACCCCTCCACTTT.

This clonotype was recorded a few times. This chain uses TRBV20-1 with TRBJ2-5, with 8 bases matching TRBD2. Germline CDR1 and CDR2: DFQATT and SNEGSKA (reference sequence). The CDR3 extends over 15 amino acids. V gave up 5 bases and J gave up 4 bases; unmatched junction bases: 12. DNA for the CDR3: TGCAGTGCTGGTAAAGAGCTACGGGGGGGAGAGACCCAGTACTTC. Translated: CSAGKELRGGETQYF.

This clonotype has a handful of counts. CDR3 sequence (DNA): TGCAGCGTTGTGAGACTCGCAAACAATGAGCAGTTCTTC. This encodes CSVVRLANNEQFF. The genes are TRBV29-1 and TRBJ2-1; D gene ambiguous. Germline V CDR1 and CDR2: SQVTM, ANQGSEA. V lost 4 bases and J lost 5, with 12 bases in between. This CDR3 is 13 amino acids long.

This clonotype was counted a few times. Here the CDR3 DNA reads TGCAGCGTGGTACAGGGATTCGAGCAGTACTTC. Translated, it gives CSVVQGFEQYF. This chain links TRBV29-1 with TRBJ2-7; weak D call: TRBD1 (6 bases). Germline values: CDR1 SQVTM, CDR2 ANQGSEA. V lost 6 bases, J lost 6 bases, and 12 bases lay in between. The CDR3 sequence is 11 residues long.

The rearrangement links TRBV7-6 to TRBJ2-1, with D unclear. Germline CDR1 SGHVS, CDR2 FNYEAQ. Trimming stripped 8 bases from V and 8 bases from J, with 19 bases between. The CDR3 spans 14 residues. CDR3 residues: CASLPYLGADEQFF. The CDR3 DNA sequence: TGTGCCAGCTTACCCTACCTGGGTGCTGATGAGCAGTTCTTC.

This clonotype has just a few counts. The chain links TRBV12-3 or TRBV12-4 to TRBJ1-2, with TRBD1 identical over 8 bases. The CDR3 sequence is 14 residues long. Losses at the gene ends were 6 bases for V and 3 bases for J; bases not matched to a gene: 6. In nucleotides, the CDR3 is TGTGCCAGCAGGGACGCGACAGGGGACTATGGCTACACCTTC. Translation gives CASRDATGDYGYTF.

The CDR3 DNA reads TGTGCCAGCAGTCTACGGGACATTCAAGTAGATACGCAGTATTTT. Its translation is CASSLRDIQVDTQYF. The chain is built from TRBV6-6 and TRBJ2-3, with D tentatively TRBD1 (6 bases). CDR1 and CDR2 from the germline V gene are MNHNY and SVGAGI (reference sequence). V was trimmed by 5 bases and J by 5 bases, leaving 17 bases between them. This CDR3 is 15 amino acids long.

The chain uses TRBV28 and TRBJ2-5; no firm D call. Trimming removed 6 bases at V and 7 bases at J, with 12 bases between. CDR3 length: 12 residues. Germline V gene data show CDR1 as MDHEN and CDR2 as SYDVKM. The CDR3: CASSPYWGTQYF. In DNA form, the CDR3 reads TGTGCCAGCAGCCCTTATTGGGGGACCCAGTACTTC.

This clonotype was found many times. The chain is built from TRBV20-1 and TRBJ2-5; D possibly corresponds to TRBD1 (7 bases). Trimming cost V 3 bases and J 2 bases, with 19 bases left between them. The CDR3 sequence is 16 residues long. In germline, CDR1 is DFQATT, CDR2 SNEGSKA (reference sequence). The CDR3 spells CSARVQGGFVQETQYF. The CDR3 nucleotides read TGCAGTGCTAGGGTCCAGGGGGGCTTTGTACAAGAGACCCAGTACTTC.

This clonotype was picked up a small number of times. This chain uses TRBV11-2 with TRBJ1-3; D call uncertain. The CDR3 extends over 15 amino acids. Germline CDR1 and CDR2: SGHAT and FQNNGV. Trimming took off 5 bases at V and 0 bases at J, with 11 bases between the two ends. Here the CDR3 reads CASSLSAYSGNTIYF. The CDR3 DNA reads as TGTGCCAGCAGCCTCTCAGCCTACTCTGGAAACACCATATATTTT.

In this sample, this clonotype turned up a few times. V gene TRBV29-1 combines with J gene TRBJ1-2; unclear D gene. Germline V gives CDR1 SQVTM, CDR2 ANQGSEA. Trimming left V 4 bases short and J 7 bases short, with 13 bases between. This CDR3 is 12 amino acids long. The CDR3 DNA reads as TGCAGCGTTGCTATGCAATGGTCTGGCTACACCTTC. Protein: CSVAMQWSGYTF.

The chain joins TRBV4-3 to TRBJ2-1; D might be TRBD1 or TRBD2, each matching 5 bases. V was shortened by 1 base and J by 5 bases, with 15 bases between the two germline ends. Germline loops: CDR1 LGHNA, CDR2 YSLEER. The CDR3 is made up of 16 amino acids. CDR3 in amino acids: CASSQGKGPPNNEQFF. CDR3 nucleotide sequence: TGCGCCAGCAGCCAAGGAAAGGGACCGCCCAACAATGAGCAGTTCTTC.

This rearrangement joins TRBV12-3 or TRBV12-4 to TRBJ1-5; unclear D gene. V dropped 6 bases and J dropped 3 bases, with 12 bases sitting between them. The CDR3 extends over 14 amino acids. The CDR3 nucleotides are TGTGCCAGCAGCCCGTGGCAGGACAATCAGCCCCAGCATTTT. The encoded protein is CASSPWQDNQPQHF.

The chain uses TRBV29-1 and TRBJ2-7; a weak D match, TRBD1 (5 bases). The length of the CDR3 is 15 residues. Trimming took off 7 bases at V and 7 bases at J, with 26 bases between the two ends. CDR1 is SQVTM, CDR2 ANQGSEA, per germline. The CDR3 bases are TGCAGCGGTGGTACCAACGTCAGGGTCCACAATGAGCAGTACTTC. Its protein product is CSGGTNVRVHNEQYF.

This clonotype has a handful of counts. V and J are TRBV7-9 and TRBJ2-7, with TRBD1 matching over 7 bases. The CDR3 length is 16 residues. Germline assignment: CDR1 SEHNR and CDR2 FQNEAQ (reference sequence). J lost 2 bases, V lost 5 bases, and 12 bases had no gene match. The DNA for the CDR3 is TGTGCCAGCAGCGCTACCCCGGGACAGAATACCTACGAGCAGTACTTC. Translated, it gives CASSATPGQNTYEQYF.

The CDR3 nucleotides read TGTGCCAGCAGCCAACAGGGCGGGCATGGCTACACCTTC. Translation: CASSQQGGHGYTF. The chain is built from TRBV7-9 and TRBJ1-2, with D possibly being TRBD1 (6 bases). Germline V CDR1 and CDR2: SEHNR, FQNEAQ (reference sequence). Trimming left V 5 bases short and J 6 bases short, with 13 bases between. The CDR3 has 13 residues.

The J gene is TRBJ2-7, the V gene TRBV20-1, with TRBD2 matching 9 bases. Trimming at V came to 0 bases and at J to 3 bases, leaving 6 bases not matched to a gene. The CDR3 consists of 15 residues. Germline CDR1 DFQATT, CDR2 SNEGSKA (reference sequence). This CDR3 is CSARDHRRGGYEQYF. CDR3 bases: TGCAGTGCTAGAGATCATCGGCGGGGGGGCTACGAGCAGTACTTC.

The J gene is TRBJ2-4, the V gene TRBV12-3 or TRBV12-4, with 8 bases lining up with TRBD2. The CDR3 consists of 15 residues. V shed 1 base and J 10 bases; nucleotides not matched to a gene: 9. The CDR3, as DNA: TGTGCCAGCAGTTTAGGGCGGGGGGACCCTCTTATTCAGTACTTC. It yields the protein CASSLGRGDPLIQYF.

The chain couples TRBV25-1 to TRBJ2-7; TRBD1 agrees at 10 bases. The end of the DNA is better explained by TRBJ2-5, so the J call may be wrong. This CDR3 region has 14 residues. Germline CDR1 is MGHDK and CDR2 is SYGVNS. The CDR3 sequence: CASIGDRGAETQYF. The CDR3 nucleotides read TGTGCCAGCATCGGGGACAGGGGTGCCGAGACCCAGTACTTC.

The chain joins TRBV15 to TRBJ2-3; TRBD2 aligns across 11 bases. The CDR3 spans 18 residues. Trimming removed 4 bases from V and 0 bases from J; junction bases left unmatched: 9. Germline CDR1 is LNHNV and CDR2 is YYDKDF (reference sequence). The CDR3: CATSKASGGIPSTDTQYF. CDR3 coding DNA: TGTGCCACCAGCAAAGCTAGCGGGGGGATACCGAGCACAGATACGCAGTATTTT. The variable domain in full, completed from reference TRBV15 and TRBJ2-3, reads DAMVIQNPRYQVTQFGKPVTLSCSQTLNHNVMYWYQQKSSQAPKLLFHYYDKDFNNEADTPDNFQSRRPNTSFCFLDIRSPGLGDTAMYLCATSKASGGIPSTDTQYFGPGTRLTVL.

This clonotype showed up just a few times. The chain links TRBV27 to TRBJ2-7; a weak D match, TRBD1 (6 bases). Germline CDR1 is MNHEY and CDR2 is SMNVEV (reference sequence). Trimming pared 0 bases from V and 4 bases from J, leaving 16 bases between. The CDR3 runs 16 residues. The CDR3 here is CASSLSERAGAYEQYF. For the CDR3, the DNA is TGTGCCAGCAGTTTATCGGAGAGGGCAGGGGCGTACGAGCAGTACTTC.

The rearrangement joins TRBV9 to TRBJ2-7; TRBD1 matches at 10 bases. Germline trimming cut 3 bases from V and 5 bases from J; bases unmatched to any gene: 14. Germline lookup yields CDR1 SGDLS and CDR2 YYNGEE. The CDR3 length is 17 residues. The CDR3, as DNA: TGTGCCAGCAGCGCTGGTGTTACCGGGACAGGGGCCCACGAGCAGTACTTC. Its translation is CASSAGVTGTGAHEQYF.

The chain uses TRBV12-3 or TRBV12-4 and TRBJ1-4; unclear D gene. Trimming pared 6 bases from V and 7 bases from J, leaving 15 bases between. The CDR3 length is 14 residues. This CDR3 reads CASSRTKEGEKLFF. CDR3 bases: TGTGCCAGCAGCCGGACTAAGGAGGGTGAAAAACTGTTTTTT.